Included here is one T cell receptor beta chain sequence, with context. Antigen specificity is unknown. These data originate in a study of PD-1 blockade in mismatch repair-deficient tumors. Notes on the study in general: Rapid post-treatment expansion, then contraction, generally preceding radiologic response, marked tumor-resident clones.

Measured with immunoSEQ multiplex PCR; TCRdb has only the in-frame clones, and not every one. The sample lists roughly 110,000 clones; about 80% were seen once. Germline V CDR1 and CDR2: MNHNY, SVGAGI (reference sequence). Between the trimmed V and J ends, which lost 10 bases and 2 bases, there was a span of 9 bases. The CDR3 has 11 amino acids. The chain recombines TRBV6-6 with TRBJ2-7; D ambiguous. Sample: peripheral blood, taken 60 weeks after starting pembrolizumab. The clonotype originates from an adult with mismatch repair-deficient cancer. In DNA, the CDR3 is TGTGCCACCATGGGGACCTACGAGCAGTACTTC. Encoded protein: CATMGTYEQYF.